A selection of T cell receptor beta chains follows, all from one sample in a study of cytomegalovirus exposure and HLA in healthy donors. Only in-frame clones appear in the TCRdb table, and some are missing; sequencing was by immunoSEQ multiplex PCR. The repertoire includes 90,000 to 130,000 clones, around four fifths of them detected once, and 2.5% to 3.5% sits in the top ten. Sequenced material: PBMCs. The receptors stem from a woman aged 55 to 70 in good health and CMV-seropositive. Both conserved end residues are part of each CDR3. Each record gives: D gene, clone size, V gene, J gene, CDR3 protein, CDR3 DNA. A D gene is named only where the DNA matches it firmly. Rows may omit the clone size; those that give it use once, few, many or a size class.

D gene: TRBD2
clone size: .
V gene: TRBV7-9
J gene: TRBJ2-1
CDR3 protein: CASSLWALASGYNEQFF
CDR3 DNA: TGTGCCAGCAGCTTATGGGCCCTAGCTAGCGGCTACAATGAGCAGTTCTTC

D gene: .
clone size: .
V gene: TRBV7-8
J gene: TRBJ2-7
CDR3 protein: CASSTWPYEQYF
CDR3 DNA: TGTGCCAGCAGTACCTGGCCCTACGAGCAGTACTTC

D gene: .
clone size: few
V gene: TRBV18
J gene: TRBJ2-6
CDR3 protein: CASSRDGAPGANVLTF
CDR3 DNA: TGTGCCAGCTCACGTGATGGGGCACCTGGGGCCAACGTCCTGACTTTC

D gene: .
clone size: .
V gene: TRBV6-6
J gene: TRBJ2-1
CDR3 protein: CASSYSRTLGNNEQFF
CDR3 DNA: TGTGCCAGCAGTTACTCGAGAACACTCGGGAACAATGAGCAGTTCTTC

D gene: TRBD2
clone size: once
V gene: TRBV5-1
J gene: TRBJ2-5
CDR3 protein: CASSLAGTKEETQYF
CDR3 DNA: TGCGCCAGCAGCTTAGCCGGGACTAAAGAAGAGACCCAGTACTTC

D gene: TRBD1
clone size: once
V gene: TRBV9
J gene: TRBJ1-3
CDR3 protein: CASSRRQGGLSGNTIYF
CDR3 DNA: TGTGCCAGCAGCCGGAGACAGGGAGGTCTTTCCGGAAACACCATATATTTT

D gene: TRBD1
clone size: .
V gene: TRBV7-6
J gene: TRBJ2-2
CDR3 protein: CASSSIPGQGSGELFF
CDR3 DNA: TGTGCCAGCAGCTCTATTCCGGGACAGGGTTCCGGGGAGCTGTTTTTT

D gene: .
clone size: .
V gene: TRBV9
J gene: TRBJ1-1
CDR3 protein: CASSWDMNSMSTEAFF
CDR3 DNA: TGTGCCAGCAGCTGGGACATGAATTCAATGAGCACTGAAGCTTTCTTT

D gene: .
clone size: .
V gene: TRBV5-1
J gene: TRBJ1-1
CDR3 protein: CASSLTGPNTEAFF
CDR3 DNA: TGCGCCAGCAGCTTGACAGGGCCAAACACTGAAGCTTTCTTT

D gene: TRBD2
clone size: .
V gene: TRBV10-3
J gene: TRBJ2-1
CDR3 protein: CAISGEREAYNEQFF
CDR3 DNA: TGTGCCATCAGTGGAGAGCGGGAGGCCTACAATGAGCAGTTCTTC

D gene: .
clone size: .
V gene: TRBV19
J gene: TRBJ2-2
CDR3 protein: CASSIERLMSGELFF
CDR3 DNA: TGTGCCAGTAGTATAGAGCGGTTGATGTCCGGGGAGCTGTTTTTT

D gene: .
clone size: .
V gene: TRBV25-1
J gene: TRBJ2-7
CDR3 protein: CASSASGLSPHYEQYF
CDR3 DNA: TGTGCCAGCAGTGCGTCAGGTTTGTCCCCCCATTACGAGCAGTACTTC

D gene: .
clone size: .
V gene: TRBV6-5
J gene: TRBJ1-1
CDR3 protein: CASRGFDRRNTEAFF
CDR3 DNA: TGTGCCAGCAGGGGATTTGACAGGAGAAACACTGAAGCTTTCTTT